A single sample is the source of the 25 T cell receptor beta chains below, sequenced in a study of response to subunit inactivated influenza vaccine. TCRdb called the RT-PCR reads again in MiXCR, with one record for every CDR3 protein. The sample has fewer than 700,000 distinct CDR3 sequences, over 10% seen once; the top ten hold around 13%. The sequencing here drew on PBMCs from blood, taken about 40 days after vaccination. These receptors came from a man between 45 and 60 years old who received an inactivated influenza vaccine.

Many counts were recorded for this clonotype. The genes are TRBV6-5 and TRBJ2-1; 7 bases agree with TRBD2. CDR3 length: 15 residues. Per the germline V gene, CDR1 is MNHEY and CDR2 is SVGAGI. Losses at the gene ends were 0 bases for V and 3 bases for J; bases not matched to a gene: 2. The CDR3 reads CASSYSSGVYNEQFF. In DNA form, the CDR3 reads TGTGCCAGCAGTTACTCGAGCGGGGTCTACAATGAGCAGTTCTTC.

The genes are TRBV9 and TRBJ2-3; D unresolved. With 1 base removed from V and 0 bases from J, the gap between germline ends came to 9 bases. Germline V gene sequence: CDR1 SGDLS, CDR2 YYNGEE. The CDR3 is made up of 15 amino acids. The CDR3 DNA reads TGTGCCAGCAGCGTACACCCAGGTAGCACAGATACGCAGTATTTT. Translating gives CASSVHPGSTDTQYF.

The genes are TRBV14 and TRBJ2-5; 10 nucleotides align to TRBD1. This CDR3 contains 17 residues. Germline CDR1 reads SGHDN; CDR2 reads FVKESK. With V trimmed by 1 base and J by 4 bases, 9 bases remained unmatched. In DNA form, the CDR3 reads TGTGCCAGCAGCCAAGGTGTAGACAGGGGGCGAGGAGAGACCCAGTACTTC. Encoded protein: CASSQGVDRGRGETQYF.

In the case of this clonotype: This sequence may be a read error, since a much larger clone differs from it by one base. The chain uses TRBV20-1 and TRBJ2-2, with a possible D match to TRBD2 (6 bases). The CDR3 is 14 residues long. The germline gives CDR1 DFQATT, CDR2 SNEGSKA (reference sequence). The CDR3 reads CSARAGGAYGELYF. CDR3 bases: TGCAGTGCCCGAGCTGGAGGGGCGTACGGGGAGCTGTATTTT.

This rearrangement joins TRBV29-1 to TRBJ1-1; D is ambiguous. Trimming left V 4 bases short and J 0 bases short, with 9 bases between. Looked up from germline, CDR1 is SQVTM and CDR2 is ANQGSEA. CDR3 size: 13 residues. The CDR3 is CSVVIQMNTEAFF. CDR3 nucleotide sequence: TGCAGCGTTGTCATCCAAATGAACACTGAAGCTTTCTTT.

This clonotype was observed a few times. V and J are TRBV12-3 or TRBV12-4 and TRBJ2-3; 11 nucleotides align to TRBD2. The CDR3 covers 16 residues. V was clipped by 5 bases and J by 0 bases; unmatched bases: 4. Here the CDR3 reads CASSPRTSGSTDTQYF. In nucleotides, the CDR3 is TGTGCCAGCAGTCCCCGGACTAGCGGGAGCACAGATACGCAGTATTTT.

The chain employs TRBV20-1 and TRBJ1-2; D gene ambiguous. The CDR3 extends over 11 amino acids. Germline CDR1 and CDR2: DFQATT and SNEGSKA (reference sequence). Deletions cut 1 base from V and 8 bases from J, with 8 bases between. DNA of the CDR3: TGCAGTGCTAGAGGGACCACAGGCTACACCTTC. Translating gives CSARGTTGYTF.

This clonotype was observed a few times. V and J are TRBV9 and TRBJ2-3; D perhaps matches TRBD1 (5 bases). V shed 0 bases and J shed 2 bases, with 10 bases lying between them. The CDR3 runs to 15 residues. The germline V gene encodes CDR1 SGDLS and CDR2 YYNGEE. CDR3 protein: CASSVEGAPTDTQYF. In DNA form, the CDR3 reads TGTGCCAGCAGCGTAGAAGGGGCACCCACAGATACGCAGTATTTT.

V is TRBV27 and J is TRBJ1-6, with a tentative D call TRBD1 (6 bases). Germline CDR1 is MNHEY and CDR2 is SMNVEV (reference sequence). Trimming took off 7 bases at V and 8 bases at J, with 24 bases between the two ends. The CDR3 is 17 amino acids. Here the CDR3 DNA reads TGTGCCAGCACCCACATTAGAACAGGGATAAGAGATTCACCCCTCCACTTT. It codes for CASTHIRTGIRDSPLHF.

This clonotype occurred a few times. The rearrangement links TRBV20-1 to TRBJ1-2; 9 positions agree with TRBD1. CDR3 size: 12 residues. The trim removed 7 bases at V and 8 bases at J, leaving 8 bases unmatched. Germline CDR1 DFQATT, CDR2 SNEGSKA (reference sequence). For the CDR3, the DNA is TGCAGTGGGGGACAGGGAAGTTCCGGCTACACCTTC. Translated: CSGGQGSSGYTF.

This clonotype was seen many times. The chain links TRBV4-1 to TRBJ2-1, with 7 bases matching TRBD2. Looked up from germline, CDR1 is MGHRA and CDR2 is YSYEKL. The junction had 4 bases not matched to a gene; V was cut back by 1 base and J by 4 bases. CDR3 length: 15 residues. The CDR3 sequence: CASSQGAGVYNEQFF. As DNA, the CDR3 is TGCGCCAGCAGCCAAGGTGCGGGGGTATACAATGAGCAGTTCTTC.

Notes on this clonotype: Mismatch with germline at one junction end may stem from a read error. The chain links TRBV20-1 to TRBJ2-7, with TRBD2 matching 8 bases. CDR1 DFQATT and CDR2 SNEGSKA come from the germline V gene (reference sequence). The CDR3 totals 14 residues. The CDR3 is CSAKRTSRSYEKYF. The CDR3 DNA is TGCAGTGCTAAGCGGACTAGCCGAAGTTACGAGAAGTACTTC.

V is TRBV4-2 and J is TRBJ1-3, with TRBD1 identical over 9 bases. The V gene end was trimmed by 1 base and the J gene end by 2 bases; junction bases not matched to a gene: 6. CDR1 LGHNA and CDR2 YNFKEQ come from the germline V gene. The CDR3 totals 17 residues. CDR3 region: CASSQATGGKPGNTIYF. CDR3 in DNA: TGTGCCAGCAGCCAAGCTACAGGGGGCAAACCTGGAAACACCATATATTTT.

This clonotype was counted between two and nine times. The chain recombines TRBV7-2 with TRBJ1-1; D remains unclear. Trimming removed 3 bases from V and 6 bases from J, with 11 bases in between. This CDR3 spans 13 amino acids. CDR1 is SGHTA and CDR2 is FQGNSA in the germline V gene. CDR3 sequence (DNA): TGTGCCAGCAGCTTTACCAGTTTCCCTGAAGCTTTCTTT. It specifies CASSFTSFPEAFF. Full variable domain (rest looked up from reference TRBV7-2 and TRBJ1-1): GAGVSQSPSNKVTEKGKDVELRCDPISGHTALYWYRQSLGQGLEFLIYFQGNSAPDKSGLPSDRFSAERTGGSVSTLTIQRTQQEDSAVYLCASSFTSFPEAFFGQGTRLTVV.

V is TRBV6-1 and J is TRBJ2-1, with 16 bases fitting TRBD2. From germline, CDR1 is MNHNS and CDR2 SASEGT. This CDR3 has 16 amino acids. J lost 12 bases, V lost 6 bases, and 11 bases had no gene match. The CDR3 region has the DNA TGTGCCAGCAGCCCCGGGACTAGCGGGAGGGCCCTGAGGCAGTTCTTC. It translates to CASSPGTSGRALRQFF.

Many counts were recorded for this clonotype. V usage is TRBV5-1 and J usage is TRBJ2-7, with TRBD2 matching 7 bases. CDR1 and CDR2 (germline): SGHRS, YFSETQ. The CDR3 loop spans 14 amino acids. Losses at the gene ends were 2 bases for V and 2 bases for J; bases not matched to a gene: 4. The CDR3 DNA is TGCGCCAGCAGCTTAGGAGCGGGGACCTACGAGCAGTACTTC. This codes for CASSLGAGTYEQYF.

This clonotype was observed a few times. The CDR3 sequence: CASSPRTGWNTEAFF. The CDR3 bases are TGTGCCAGCAGTCCCCGGACAGGATGGAACACTGAAGCTTTCTTT. This chain joins TRBV6-2 or TRBV6-3 and TRBJ1-1; 7 nucleotides line up with TRBD1. Germline CDR1 reads MNHEY; CDR2 reads SVGEGT. V was clipped by 5 bases and J by 1 base; unmatched bases: 7. This CDR3 spans 15 amino acids.

This clonotype was observed at least ten times. V gene TRBV12-3 or TRBV12-4 combines with J gene TRBJ1-5; D is undetermined. This CDR3 is built from 12 residues. The V gene lost 5 bases and the J gene lost 6 bases, with 8 bases spanning the gap. The CDR3 region is CASSVRSQPQHF. CDR3 nucleotides: TGTGCCAGCAGTGTCCGGAGTCAGCCCCAGCATTTT.

This sequence joins TRBV20-1 and TRBJ2-3; 8 bases map to TRBD2. The germline V gene has CDR1 DFQATT and CDR2 SNEGSKA (reference sequence). The J segment lost 4 bases and the V segment lost 1 base, leaving 7 bases of the junction unmatched. CDR3 length: 15 residues. The CDR3: CSARGLATSADTQYF. In DNA form, the CDR3 reads TGCAGTGCTAGAGGATTAGCGACTAGCGCAGATACGCAGTATTTT.

This clonotype has only a few counts. The chain is built from TRBV6-6 and TRBJ2-7; TRBD1 matches 8 bases. Germline lookup yields CDR1 MNHNY and CDR2 SVGAGI (reference sequence). There are 13 residues in the CDR3. Trimming at V came to 9 bases and at J to 6 bases, leaving 10 bases not matched to a gene. Here the CDR3 reads CASRQGRSGEQYF. DNA of the CDR3: TGTGCCAGTCGACAGGGGCGATCCGGCGAGCAGTACTTC.

This clonotype was seen more than once but under ten times. The chain couples TRBV12-3 or TRBV12-4 to TRBJ1-5; TRBD1 aligns across 12 bases. With V trimmed by 5 bases and J by 4 bases, 9 bases remained unmatched. The CDR3 runs 17 residues. The CDR3 sequence is CASSQWGDRGPNQPQHF. The CDR3, as DNA: TGTGCCAGCAGTCAATGGGGGGACAGGGGGCCGAATCAGCCCCAGCATTTT.

The chain couples TRBV5-1 to TRBJ1-2; tentative D call: TRBD1 (6 bases). V was pared by 7 bases and J by 4 bases, with 14 bases between. This CDR3 is 13 amino acids long. The germline CDR1 and CDR2 sequences are SGHRS and YFSETQ. CDR3 region: CASSPGASYGYTF. The CDR3, as DNA: TGCGCCAGCTCCCCAGGGGCGTCCTATGGCTACACCTTC.

This clonotype was counted between two and nine times. The V and J genes are TRBV7-6 and TRBJ2-1; D possibly corresponds to TRBD2 (5 bases). CDR3 length: 18 residues. CDR1 is SGHVS, CDR2 FNYEAQ, per germline. Trimming took 4 bases from V and 0 from J, leaving 19 bases between them. CDR3: CASSSIGSGTSSYNEQFF. CDR3 sequence (DNA): TGTGCCAGCAGCTCAATAGGGAGCGGTACCAGCTCCTACAATGAGCAGTTCTTC.

The chain carries TRBV5-1 and TRBJ2-1; 8 nucleotides agree with TRBD1. In germline, CDR1 is SGHRS, CDR2 YFSETQ. V dropped 0 bases and J dropped 4; count of bases not matched to a gene: 6. The CDR3 has 16 residues. The CDR3 is CASSLVETGDYNEQFF. Written as DNA, the CDR3 is TGCGCCAGCAGCTTGGTCGAGACAGGGGATTACAATGAGCAGTTCTTC.

In DNA, the CDR3 is TGTGCCAGCAGTCAAAATCAGCCCCAGCATTTT. Translation gives CASSQNQPQHF. The chain couples TRBV28 to TRBJ1-5; D is unresolved. V was cut by 5 bases and J by 4 bases, with 3 bases left in between. The CDR3 runs 11 residues. The V gene's germline CDR1 is MDHEN and CDR2 SYDVKM. Complete variable domain (other parts from reference TRBV28 and TRBJ1-5): DVKVTQSSRYLVKRTGEKVFLECVQDMDHENMFWYRQDPGLGLRLIYFSYDVKMKEKGDIPEGYSVSREKKERFSLILESASTNQTSMYLCASSQNQPQHFGDGTRLSIL.